This T cell receptor (beta chain) was recorded in a study of shared clonotypes between healthy human individuals. Study observations and caveats: The four-donor shared clonotypes exceeded non-shared clonotypes in generation probability, with non-shared ones scoring lower.

The table lists this clone with a count of one. The antigen is not known. The CDR3 totals 14 residues. The V gene's germline CDR1 is GTSNPN and CDR2 SVGIG (reference sequence). Trimming took 0 bases from V and 9 from J, leaving 15 bases between them. Sequencing used immunoSEQ multiplex PCR; TCRdb keeps in-frame clones, though not all of them. Of about 1.5 million clones listed, roughly 98% are singletons. V gene TRBV30 combines with J gene TRBJ2-1; the D gene is possibly TRBD1 (5 bases). Sequencing input: naive CD4+ T cells sorted from blood. Regarding subset: CD45RA+ positively selected. The receptor was isolated from a man aged 25-45 years in good health. The CDR3 region is CAWSVGPGMGEQFF. The CDR3 DNA reads as TGTGCCTGGAGTGTAGGGCCAGGGATGGGTGAGCAGTTCTTC.